This T cell receptor (beta chain) is drawn from a study of CD4 T cells in relation to SARS-CoV-2 and coronaviruses. Background on the study: ViraFEST: roughly ten-day antigen culture of PBMCs, then TCR beta CDR3 sequencing.

The germline V gene has CDR1 SEHNR and CDR2 FQNEAQ (reference sequence). V was cut by 5 bases and J by 6 bases, with 19 bases left in between. The CDR3 has 15 residues. The unexposed donors gave CD4+ T cells in about 2010-2019, prior to COVID-19. CD4+ T cells were isolated from the cells after around 10 days of culture. Cells permitting, SARS-CoV-2 S/N and four cold-coronavirus spikes were tested on unexposed-donor CD4+ T cells. On days 3 and 7, cultures got half fresh IL-2 medium. Method: immunoSEQ multiplex PCR; TCRdb's copy keeps in-frame clones and lacks some. The sample carries about 19,000 clones, 60% to 80% recorded once. This clone was recorded a few times. The antigen is not known.

The clonotype originates from a human donor in good health. Sample: CD4+ T cells from PBMCs, cultured in vitro. The J gene is TRBJ1-1, the V gene TRBV7-9; maybe TRBD1 (6 bases). The CDR3 is CASSLDGGPQAEAFF. CDR3 coding DNA: TGTGCCAGCAGCCTTGACGGGGGGCCCCAAGCTGAAGCTTTCTTT.